The present TCR beta chain was sequenced within a study of T cell responses to AZD1222 COVID-19 vaccine. Study-level results: Donors were mostly white British, more females; clonal diversity possibly underestimated. All repertoire sampling was performed exclusively after the peak T cell response. Unmutated regions of variants are reportedly targeted by nearly half of spike-specific TCRs.

Worth noting for this clone: As yet, its antigen is unknown.

Repertoires were generated with immunoSEQ multiplex PCR, while TCRdb's copy carries only in-frame clones and drops some. This table holds 120,000 to 150,000 clones, more than 80% found once. The germline gives CDR1 LNHDA, CDR2 SQIVND (reference sequence). V was clipped by 3 bases and J by 6 bases, with 17 bases between them. This CDR3 spans 15 amino acids. The chain links TRBV19 to TRBJ1-2; D not resolved. This TCR came from an adult in good health. The starting material was peripheral blood, obtained on day 0 of MenACWY control vaccination. The CDR3 DNA is TGTGCCAGTAGTATTGAGGGAGGGTTTGGAGATGGCTACACCTTC. Translation gives CASSIEGGFGDGYTF.